Detailed here is one T cell receptor (beta chain). The sample comes from a study of blood T cell repertoires in COVID-19. The wider study: From the United States, Italy and Spain came samples of acute and convalescent COVID-19. PBMCs, B-cell-depleted T cells, or T cells were the source of the cDNA or gDNA that made up the material.

Study processing details: Amplification with reference gene primers provided the estimates of nucleated cell counts. Profiled with immunoSEQ multiplex PCR; TCRdb holds only in-frame clones, not every one. Clonal size and the V and J genes are those of that table, whereas D and trimming came from the DNA. The sample gives around 43,000 clones, 89% of which show up once; 6.2% is in the top ten. V was shortened by 5 bases and J by 8 bases, with 28 bases between the two germline ends. Germline CDR1 is SGDLS and CDR2 is YYNGEE. This CDR3 has 17 amino acids. This receptor was obtained from a human donor in a cohort sampled during active COVID-19. J is TRBJ1-2 and V is TRBV9; possibly TRBD1 for D (6 bases). Material: peripheral blood. CDR3 bases: TGTGCCAGCAGGGGGGGGCGGCGGGGCGTCGGAATTATGGGCTACACCTTC. Translation gives CASRGGRRGVGIMGYTF.